Shown below are 27 T cell receptor beta chains from a single sample sequenced in a study of vaccination and CD4 T cells after COVID-19. Specified treatment: 10-day PBMC culture with coronavirus spike peptide pools or control peptides (ViraFEST assay). The Oncomine TCR Beta short-read assay sequenced DNA from cultured CD4+ T cells. In TCRdb, the PCR reads were re-called with MiXCR into one record per CDR3 protein. The data contain about 14,000 distinct CDR3 sequences, more than 25% of them seen just once; the ten biggest clones take up approximately 17%. These receptors' targets are unknown. Sequencing was performed on cultured CD4+ T cells from blood. The source of these receptors is a human donor with COVID-19.

The rearrangement links TRBV6-5 to TRBJ2-3; weak D call: TRBD1 (5 bases). Trimming took off 2 bases at V and 2 bases at J, with 8 bases between the two ends. This CDR3 contains 14 residues. Germline V gives CDR1 MNHEY, CDR2 SVGAGI. The CDR3 reads CASSYGANTDTQYF. DNA of the CDR3: TGTGCCAGCAGTTACGGGGCCAACACAGATACGCAGTATTTT.

The genes are TRBV24-1 and TRBJ1-4; 7 bases are a match to TRBD1. The CDR3 extends over 14 amino acids. The V segment lost 4 bases and the J segment 11 bases; nucleotides outside the gene matches: 9. Germline V CDR1 and CDR2: KGHDR, SFDVKD. CDR3 protein: CATSDLRQGGKLFF. CDR3 coding DNA: TGTGCCACCAGTGACCTTAGACAGGGAGGGAAACTGTTTTTT.

This clonotype was observed once. The chain couples TRBV9 to TRBJ2-5; weak D call: TRBD1 (6 bases). The CDR3 runs 15 residues. V lost 4 bases to trimming and J lost 2 bases, with 15 bases between them. Germline CDR1 SGDLS, CDR2 YYNGEE. This chain's CDR3 is CASSLGQTLQETQYF. CDR3 sequence (DNA): TGTGCCAGCAGCTTAGGACAGACCTTACAAGAGACCCAGTACTTC.

The chain recombines TRBV27 with TRBJ2-7; D unclear. CDR1 and CDR2 (germline): MNHEY, SMNVEV (reference sequence). Between the trimmed V and J ends, which lost 0 bases and 5 bases, there was a span of 11 bases. The CDR3 runs 14 residues. The CDR3 spells CASSLSDGIHEQYF. The CDR3 region has the DNA TGTGCCAGCAGTTTATCGGACGGTATCCACGAGCAGTACTTC.

This clonotype appeared a few times. The CDR3 sequence: CASRGGGNEQFF. The CDR3 coding sequence is TGTGCCAGCAGGGGGGGAGGGAATGAGCAGTTCTTC. V usage is TRBV2 and J usage is TRBJ2-1; 7 bases are a match to TRBD2. Germline trimming cut 6 bases from V and 7 bases from J; bases unmatched to any gene: 3. The CDR3 spans 12 residues. Per germline, CDR1 SNHLY and CDR2 FYNNEI.

This clonotype was counted a few times. The chain is built from TRBV7-9 and TRBJ1-1; 9 positions match TRBD1. Germline assignment: CDR1 SEHNR and CDR2 FQNEAQ (reference sequence). The junction had 9 bases not matched to a gene; V was cut back by 2 bases and J by 5 bases. The CDR3 contains 16 residues. The CDR3 DNA follows: TGTGCCAGCAGCTTACCAGCGAACAGGGGGCGTACTGAAGCTTTCTTT. Amino acids: CASSLPANRGRTEAFF.

This clonotype was detected only a few times. The rearrangement uses TRBV11-2 and TRBJ2-7; 8 positions agree with TRBD1. V gave up 4 bases and J gave up 6 bases; unmatched junction bases: 5. The CDR3 extends over 13 amino acids. CDR1 is SGHAT, CDR2 FQNNGV, per germline. The CDR3 is CASSSQQGVEQYF. CDR3 nucleotides: TGTGCCAGCAGCTCCCAACAGGGGGTCGAGCAGTACTTC.

The chain is built from TRBV6-1 and TRBJ1-2; D ambiguous. CDR1 is MNHNS and CDR2 is SASEGT in the germline V gene. Trimming removed 4 bases from V and 2 bases from J, with 8 bases in between. This CDR3 contains 13 residues. The CDR3 reads CASSVTGNYGYTF. DNA for the CDR3: TGTGCCAGCAGTGTGACGGGGAACTATGGCTACACCTTC.

This clonotype was counted a few times. The CDR3 spells CSARRPGVENIQYF. CDR3 nucleotides: TGCAGTGCAAGGAGACCCGGGGTTGAAAACATTCAGTACTTC. The gene calls are TRBV20-1 and TRBJ2-4; D may be TRBD2 (5 bases). CDR1 and CDR2 from the germline V gene are DFQATT and SNEGSKA (reference sequence). The length of the CDR3 is 14 residues. V was shortened by 6 bases and J by 5 bases, with 17 bases between the two germline ends.

The V gene is TRBV12-3 or TRBV12-4, the J gene TRBJ2-1; 7 bases are a match to TRBD1. The V segment lost 4 bases and the J segment 4 bases; nucleotides outside the gene matches: 10. The CDR3 covers 16 residues. The CDR3 protein is CASSSVYGTAYNEQFF. CDR3 nucleotides: TGTGCCAGCAGTTCGGTTTACGGGACAGCATACAATGAGCAGTTCTTC.

V usage is TRBV5-1 and J usage is TRBJ2-2, with TRBD2 identical over 8 bases. The germline V gene has CDR1 SGHRS and CDR2 YFSETQ. Germline trimming cut 4 bases from V and 4 bases from J; bases unmatched to any gene: 12. The CDR3 runs to 17 residues. For the CDR3, the DNA is TGCGCCAGCAGCCCCTCTTCCGCCGGGGGGGCCACCGGGGAGCTGTTTTTT. It specifies CASSPSSAGGATGELFF.

In its sample, this clonotype was seen a few times. The chain couples TRBV24-1 to TRBJ2-5, with 7 bases aligning to TRBD1. The CDR3 is made up of 13 amino acids. From germline, CDR1 is KGHDR and CDR2 SFDVKD. The J segment lost 4 bases and the V segment lost 4 bases, leaving 2 bases of the junction unmatched. CDR3 amino acids: CATSERGRETQYF. In DNA form, the CDR3 reads TGTGCCACCAGTGAAAGGGGGCGAGAGACCCAGTACTTC.

A word on this clonotype: The DNA is omitted, as the CDR3 cannot be located on it reliably, and the CDR3 follows TCRdb's listing. The chain carries TRBV7-9 and TRBJ2-4; TRBD1, the D gene given by the table, was not confirmed from the DNA. The CDR3 has 12 residues if both end residues are counted. Germline V gives CDR1 SEHNR, CDR2 FQNEAQ (reference sequence). CDR3 amino acids: CASSFGQGAVYF.

The sample holds a few counts of this clonotype. V is TRBV7-2 and J is TRBJ2-2; 9 bases are a match to TRBD2. Per germline, CDR1 SGHTA and CDR2 FQGNSA. The length of the CDR3 is 16 residues. The junction had 7 bases not matched to a gene; V was cut back by 5 bases and J by 3 bases. The CDR3 spells CASSPVAGVYTGELFF. CDR3 nucleotides: TGTGCCAGCAGCCCCGTAGCGGGGGTATACACCGGGGAGCTGTTTTTT.

The rearrangement links TRBV7-8 to TRBJ1-6, with TRBD1 matching over 7 bases. This CDR3 comprises 15 residues. Germline assignment: CDR1 SGHVS and CDR2 FQNEAQ. Unmatched junction bases numbered 4, after V lost 3 bases and J lost 5 bases. CDR3 in amino acids: CASSFQQGNNSPLHF. The CDR3, as DNA: TGTGCCAGCAGCTTTCAACAGGGGAATAATTCACCCCTCCACTTT. The full variable domain, in which reference TRBV7-8 and TRBJ1-6 provide the parts outside the CDR3, is GAGVSQSPRYKVAKRGQDVALRCDPISGHVSLFWYQQALGQGPEFLTYFQNEAQLDKSGLPSDRFFAERPEGSVSTLKIQRTQQEDSAVYLCASSFQQGNNSPLHFGNGTRLTVT.

The J gene is TRBJ2-3, the V gene TRBV6-5; D remains unclear. Trimming removed 4 bases at V and 0 bases at J, with 17 bases between. CDR1 is MNHEY, CDR2 SVGAGI, per germline. The CDR3 totals 17 residues. CDR3 in amino acids: CASSSQSSRSSTDTQYF. The DNA for the CDR3 is TGTGCCAGCAGTTCCCAGTCCAGCCGAAGTAGCACAGATACGCAGTATTTT.

This clonotype was counted between two and nine times. V and J are TRBV28 and TRBJ2-6; 7 nucleotides match TRBD1. Trimming cost V 9 bases and J 2 bases; bases outside gene matches: 4. CDR1 is MDHEN and CDR2 is SYDVKM in the germline V gene. CDR3 length equals 14 residues. The CDR3 here is CARGTGAGANVLTF. The CDR3, as DNA: TGTGCCAGAGGTACAGGGGCTGGGGCCAACGTCCTGACTTTC.

This clonotype was detected a few times. The gene calls are TRBV5-4 and TRBJ1-2; 7 nucleotides agree with TRBD1. Trimming removed 4 bases from V and 5 bases from J; junction bases left unmatched: 8. From germline, CDR1 is SGHNT and CDR2 YYREEE (reference sequence). This CDR3 region has 14 residues. CDR3 bases: TGTGCCAGCAGCGACAGGGACGGAAGGTATGGCTACACCTTC. Protein product: CASSDRDGRYGYTF.

V gene TRBV7-9 combines with J gene TRBJ2-7, with 8 bases that match TRBD2. The germline V gene encodes CDR1 SEHNR and CDR2 FQNEAQ (reference sequence). With V trimmed by 9 bases and J by 4 bases, 2 bases remained unmatched. The CDR3 runs 11 residues. CDR3 protein: CASVAGYEQYF. As DNA, the CDR3 is TGTGCCAGTGTAGCGGGGTACGAGCAGTACTTC.

This clonotype showed up just a few times. The chain joins TRBV20-1 to TRBJ1-5, with D perhaps TRBD1 (6 bases). The V end was cut by 4 bases, the J end by 1 base, with 8 bases between. Per the germline V gene, CDR1 is DFQATT and CDR2 is SNEGSKA (reference sequence). This CDR3 spans 13 amino acids. CDR3 nucleotide sequence: TGCAGTGCTACAGGGGACAGCAATCAGCCCCAGCATTTT. It yields the protein CSATGDSNQPQHF.

The CDR3 DNA sequence: TGCAGTGCTGTAGCGGGGGCCCGCATCGAGCAGTACTTC. Translation gives CSAVAGARIEQYF. V and J are TRBV20-1 and TRBJ2-7; 9 positions match TRBD2. In germline, CDR1 is DFQATT, CDR2 SNEGSKA (reference sequence). V gave up 5 bases and J gave up 6 bases; unmatched junction bases: 8. The CDR3 consists of 13 residues.

V usage is TRBV20-1 and J usage is TRBJ1-1, with TRBD1 matching over 8 bases. CDR1 and CDR2 from the germline V gene are DFQATT and SNEGSKA (reference sequence). The V gene end was trimmed by 5 bases and the J gene end by 11 bases; junction bases not matched to a gene: 13. CDR3 length: 13 amino acids. The CDR3 DNA is TGCAGTGCTCCACCAGGGGGCGCGGTTGGCGCTTTCTTT. Protein product: CSAPPGGAVGAFF.

The chain has TRBV7-2 and TRBJ2-7; 8 nucleotides match TRBD1. The CDR3 is 14 amino acids. J lost 4 bases, V lost 5 bases, and 7 bases had no gene match. CDR1 is SGHTA and CDR2 is FQGNSA in the germline V gene. In DNA form, the CDR3 reads TGTGCCAGCAGCCGGACAGGGTCTGGGTACGAGCAGTACTTC. Its protein is CASSRTGSGYEQYF. The entire variable domain, with the rest obtained from reference TRBV7-2 and TRBJ2-7, is as follows: GAGVSQSPSNKVTEKGKDVELRCDPISGHTALYWYRQSLGQGLEFLIYFQGNSAPDKSGLPSDRFSAERTGGSVSTLTIQRTQQEDSAVYLCASSRTGSGYEQYFGPGTRLTVT.

The V and J genes are TRBV19 and TRBJ2-2, with 13 positions matching TRBD2. Per germline, CDR1 LNHDA and CDR2 SQIVND (reference sequence). Trimming cost V 4 bases and J 10 bases; bases outside gene matches: 12. The CDR3 contains 17 residues. CDR3 region: CASSTTTSGGPGSELFF. The CDR3 DNA reads as TGTGCCAGTAGTACGACGACTAGCGGGGGGCCCGGGTCGGAGCTGTTTTTT.

This clonotype was found a few times. The V gene is TRBV12-3 or TRBV12-4, the J gene TRBJ1-5; no reliable D call. V was clipped by 2 bases and J by 0 bases, with 8 bases between them. The CDR3 is 15 residues long. This chain's CDR3 is CASSLRDYSNQPQHF. The CDR3 DNA reads as TGTGCCAGCAGTTTACGGGATTATAGCAATCAGCCCCAGCATTTT.

This clonotype was found a few times. The rearrangement links TRBV20-1 to TRBJ1-1, with a tentative D call TRBD1 (5 bases). Germline CDR1 is DFQATT and CDR2 is SNEGSKA (reference sequence). V was trimmed by 2 bases and J by 4 bases, leaving 17 bases between them. The CDR3 contains 15 residues. CDR3: CSARPRQGLATEAFF. The CDR3 bases are TGCAGTGCTAGACCCAGGCAGGGATTGGCCACTGAAGCTTTCTTT.

This chain joins TRBV4-1 and TRBJ2-7, with 9 nucleotides matching TRBD1. Trimming took 4 bases from V and 2 from J; bases not matched to a gene: 9. The V gene's germline CDR1 is MGHRA and CDR2 YSYEKL. This CDR3 has 16 amino acids. The CDR3 DNA follows: TGCGCCAGCAGCCCTAAAGGACAGGGGACAACCTACGAGCAGTACTTC. Protein product: CASSPKGQGTTYEQYF.